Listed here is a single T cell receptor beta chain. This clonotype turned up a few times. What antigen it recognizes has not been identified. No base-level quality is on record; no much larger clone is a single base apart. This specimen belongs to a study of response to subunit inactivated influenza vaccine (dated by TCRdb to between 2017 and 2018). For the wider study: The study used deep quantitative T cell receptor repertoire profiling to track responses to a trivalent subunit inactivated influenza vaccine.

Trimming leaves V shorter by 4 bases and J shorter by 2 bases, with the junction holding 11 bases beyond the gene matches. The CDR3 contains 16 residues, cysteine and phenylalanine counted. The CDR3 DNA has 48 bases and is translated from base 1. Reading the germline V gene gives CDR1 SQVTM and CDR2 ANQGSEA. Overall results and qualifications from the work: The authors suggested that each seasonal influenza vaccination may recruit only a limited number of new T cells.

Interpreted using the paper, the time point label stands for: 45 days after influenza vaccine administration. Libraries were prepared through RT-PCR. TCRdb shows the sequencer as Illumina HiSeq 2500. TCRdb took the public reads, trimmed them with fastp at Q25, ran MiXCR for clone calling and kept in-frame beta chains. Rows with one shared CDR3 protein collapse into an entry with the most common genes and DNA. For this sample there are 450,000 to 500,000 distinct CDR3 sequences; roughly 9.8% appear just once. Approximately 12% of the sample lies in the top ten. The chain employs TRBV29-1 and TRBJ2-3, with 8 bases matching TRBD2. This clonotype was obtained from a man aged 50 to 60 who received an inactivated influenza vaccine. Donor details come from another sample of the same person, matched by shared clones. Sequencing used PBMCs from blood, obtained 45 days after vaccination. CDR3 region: CSVGVPAGVITDTQYF. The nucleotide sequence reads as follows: TGCAGCGTTGGGGTGCCAGCGGGGGTTATCACAGATACGCAGTATTTT.